Below, 6 T cell receptor beta chains from the same sample are listed, as sequenced in a study of T cell responses to AZD1222 COVID-19 vaccine. The table came from immunoSEQ multiplex PCR; TCRdb's copy has only in-frame clones and leaves some out. This sample has over 95,000 clones; around 89% occur once, and the top ten carry 7.5%. Material: peripheral blood, obtained on day 0 of AZD1222 vaccination. These receptors were collected from an adult in good health.

CDR3 loop: CSVLSNTEAFF. The CDR3, as DNA: TGCAGCGTACTCTCGAACACTGAAGCTTTCTTT. This chain connects TRBV29-1 to TRBJ1-1; no definite D call. CDR1 is SQVTM and CDR2 is ANQGSEA in the germline V gene. V lost 6 bases, J lost 1 base, and 6 bases lay in between. The CDR3 length is 11 residues.

This clone was found once. V gene TRBV6-5 combines with J gene TRBJ2-7; TRBD1 matches 8 bases. The CDR3 contains 14 residues. The V segment lost 10 bases and the J segment 2 bases; nucleotides outside the gene matches: 10. Per the germline V gene, CDR1 is MNHEY and CDR2 is SVGAGI. This chain's CDR3 is CATRSGTGTYEQYF. The CDR3 coding sequence is TGTGCCACGCGGTCCGGGACAGGCACCTACGAGCAGTACTTC.

This CDR3 is CASSPVQGGETQYF. The CDR3 DNA sequence: TGTGCCAGCTCACCGGTCCAGGGTGGAGAGACCCAGTACTTC. The chain recombines TRBV18 with TRBJ2-5; maybe TRBD1 (5 bases). The CDR3 spans 14 residues. V gave up 3 bases and J gave up 4 bases, with 12 bases separating them. Germline CDR1 and CDR2: KGHSH and LQKENI.

This chain connects TRBV6-2 or TRBV6-3 to TRBJ1-2; D perhaps matches TRBD1 (6 bases). Germline V CDR1 and CDR2: MNHEY, SVGEGT. V lost 2 bases and J 5 bases, leaving 12 bases between the germline ends. The CDR3 loop spans 14 amino acids. The CDR3 DNA sequence: TGTGCCAGCAGTTACGGGCAGGGGCCGTATGGCTACACCTTC. This sequence encodes CASSYGQGPYGYTF.

In this sample, this clone turned up a few times. The V and J genes are TRBV6-5 and TRBJ1-5; unclear D gene. This CDR3 spans 13 amino acids. Germline assignment: CDR1 MNHEY and CDR2 SVGAGI. V lost 6 bases and J lost 3, with 9 bases in between. This chain's CDR3 is CASSPWVNQPQHF. In DNA, the CDR3 is TGTGCCAGCAGCCCCTGGGTCAATCAGCCCCAGCATTTT.

The J gene is TRBJ2-3, the V gene TRBV4-3, with D tentatively TRBD1 (5 bases). Germline V lookup: CDR1 LGHNA, CDR2 YSLEER. V was shortened by 0 bases and J by 4 bases, with 20 bases between the two germline ends. This CDR3 is 18 amino acids long. CDR3 DNA sequence: TGCGCCAGCAGCCAAGATCTTTTCCGTCAGGGTCGCGCAGATACGCAGTATTTT. It specifies CASSQDLFRQGRADTQYF.